These 29 T cell receptor beta chains originate from one sample sequenced in a study of cytomegalovirus exposure and HLA in healthy donors. Use of 60 Vbeta and 13 Jbeta primers characterized the PCR. Sequenced by immunoSEQ multiplex PCR; TCRdb stores in-frame clones only, minus some. The sample has 200,000 to 250,000 clones; 85% to 90% are singletons. The source material was PBMCs. Receptors originate from a human donor in good health.

The chain carries TRBV6-1 and TRBJ2-3, with no clear D. The CDR3 spans 14 residues. V was trimmed by 4 bases and J by 4 bases, leaving 12 bases between them. CDR1 and CDR2 (germline): MNHNS, SASEGT. This chain's CDR3 is CASSVRSSADTQYF. In nucleotides, the CDR3 is TGTGCCAGCAGTGTCCGATCAAGCGCAGATACGCAGTATTTT.

The V call is TRBV11-2, the J call TRBJ2-7, with 10 positions matching TRBD2. The CDR3 totals 17 residues. J was trimmed by 2 bases and V by 4 bases; bases with no gene match: 11. Germline-derived CDR1 and CDR2 are SGHAT and FQNNGV. The CDR3 here is CASSWGASGSIAYEQYF. The CDR3 DNA reads as TGTGCCAGCAGCTGGGGAGCTAGCGGGAGTATCGCCTACGAGCAGTACTTC.

The rearrangement uses TRBV6-5 and TRBJ2-5; TRBD2 aligns across 7 bases. The CDR3 runs 15 residues. Trimming cost V 5 bases and J 5 bases; bases outside gene matches: 11. The germline V gene encodes CDR1 MNHEY and CDR2 SVGAGI. CDR3 protein: CASSTRTSRWETQYF. CDR3 nucleotide sequence: TGTGCCAGCAGTACCCGGACTAGTAGGTGGGAGACCCAGTACTTC.

J is TRBJ1-3 and V is TRBV6-6; D not certain. Germline V CDR1 and CDR2: MNHNY, SVGAGI (reference sequence). Trimming removed 2 bases at V and 3 bases at J, with 8 bases between. This CDR3 has 14 amino acids. Written as DNA, the CDR3 is TGTGCCAGCAGTTACACCTCCAGTGGAAACACCATATATTTT. It encodes CASSYTSSGNTIYF.

This CDR3 reads CASSLTPGQGDRRGEAFF. CDR3 nucleotide sequence: TGTGCCAGCAGCTTGACACCGGGACAGGGGGACCGGAGGGGTGAAGCTTTCTTT. The V gene is TRBV7-8, the J gene TRBJ1-1; 11 nucleotides agree with TRBD1. Germline CDR1 SGHVS, CDR2 FQNEAQ. V lost 3 bases and J lost 7; bases outside the gene matches: 16. The CDR3 totals 18 residues.

This sequence joins TRBV18 and TRBJ2-1; 8 nucleotides match TRBD2. This CDR3 spans 17 amino acids. J lost 0 bases, V lost 0 bases, and 4 bases had no gene match. Germline loops: CDR1 KGHSH, CDR2 LQKENI. CDR3 residues: CASSPPNGRGSYNEQFF. The CDR3 region has the DNA TGTGCCAGCTCACCACCCAACGGGAGGGGCTCCTACAATGAGCAGTTCTTC.

This chain uses TRBV6-5 with TRBJ1-1, with TRBD1 matching over 8 bases. The CDR3 is 16 amino acids. The junction had 8 bases not matched to a gene; V was cut back by 0 bases and J by 5 bases. CDR1 is MNHEY, CDR2 SVGAGI, per germline. The CDR3 loop is CASSYSSQGARTEAFF. CDR3 nucleotides: TGTGCCAGCAGTTACTCGTCTCAGGGGGCGAGGACTGAAGCTTTCTTT.

This clone has a single count. This chain uses TRBV19 with TRBJ2-7; D perhaps matches TRBD2 (5 bases). Trimming shortened V by 5 bases and J by 3 bases, and 17 bases separated the two germline ends. The germline CDR1 and CDR2 sequences are LNHDA and SQIVND (reference sequence). CDR3 length equals 15 residues. The CDR3 bases are TGTGCCAGTAGTGATGCGGGCAAAACGGTCTACGAGCAGTACTTC. This gives the protein CASSDAGKTVYEQYF.

The chain joins TRBV5-1 to TRBJ1-6; D remains ambiguous. Germline V gene lookup returns CDR1 SGHRS and CDR2 YFSETQ. The ends were cut back, 3 bases at V and 7 bases at J, with 11 bases in the middle. The CDR3 runs to 14 residues. The CDR3 sequence: CASSSTEDNSPLHF. CDR3 sequence (DNA): TGCGCCAGCAGCTCAACAGAAGACAATTCACCCCTCCACTTT.

As regards this clone: The sample contains more than one DNA sequence encoding this CDR3. The rearrangement links TRBV29-1 to TRBJ2-5, with TRBD2 matching 8 bases. The CDR3 has 14 residues. The V gene end was trimmed by 4 bases and the J gene end by 1 base; junction bases not matched to a gene: 5. Per the germline V gene, CDR1 is SQVTM and CDR2 is ANQGSEA. The CDR3, as DNA: TGCAGCGTTGGATTGGCGGGGGGCCAAGAGACCCAGTACTTC. Translation: CSVGLAGGQETQYF.

The chain recombines TRBV25-1 with TRBJ1-2, with TRBD1 matching over 7 bases. This CDR3 spans 14 amino acids. Germline assignment: CDR1 MGHDK and CDR2 SYGVNS. Trimming cost V 5 bases and J 8 bases; bases outside gene matches: 11. Here the CDR3 DNA reads TGTGCCAGCAGTCCAGGGGTGACAGGGCCCGGCTACACCTTC. Translating it yields CASSPGVTGPGYTF.

The chain employs TRBV7-3 and TRBJ2-5, with 8 positions matching TRBD1. CDR3 length: 16 amino acids. Germline V gene sequence: CDR1 SGHTA, CDR2 FQGTGA. V lost 5 bases and J lost 1; bases outside the gene matches: 9. In DNA form, the CDR3 reads TGTGCCAGCAGCGAGCCCTGGACAGGGACCCAAGAGACCCAGTACTTC. Protein sequence: CASSEPWTGTQETQYF.

V and J are TRBV5-1 and TRBJ2-7; 7 bases match TRBD1. The germline CDR1 and CDR2 sequences are SGHRS and YFSETQ. This CDR3 contains 13 residues. J lost 4 bases, V lost 1 base, and 2 bases had no gene match. CDR3 nucleotides: TGCGCCAGCAGCTTGAGGGGGCAGTACGAGCAGTACTTC. This translates into CASSLRGQYEQYF.

V and J are TRBV5-1 and TRBJ2-1; D perhaps matches TRBD2 (6 bases). Germline lookup yields CDR1 SGHRS and CDR2 YFSETQ. Trimming removed 5 bases from V and 4 bases from J, with 16 bases in between. This CDR3 is 15 amino acids long. CDR3 in amino acids: CASSLGGGAYNEQFF. In DNA form, the CDR3 reads TGCGCCAGCAGTCTTGGGGGAGGAGCGTACAATGAGCAGTTCTTC.

The rearrangement uses TRBV29-1 and TRBJ2-2, with 9 bases lining up with TRBD1. This CDR3 is 16 amino acids long. J was trimmed by 1 base and V by 6 bases; bases with no gene match: 9. From germline, CDR1 is SQVTM and CDR2 ANQGSEA. DNA of the CDR3: TGCAGCGTGCTCACCGGGACAGGGTGGAACACCGGGGAGCTGTTTTTT. The encoded protein is CSVLTGTGWNTGELFF.

The chain carries TRBV13 and TRBJ1-2; D ambiguous. The CDR3 is 15 residues long. The V end was cut by 0 bases, the J end by 0 bases, with 8 bases between. CDR1 and CDR2 from the germline V gene are PRHDT and FYEKMQ (reference sequence). The CDR3 is CASSLGATSNYGYTF. DNA of the CDR3: TGTGCCAGCAGCTTAGGGGCAACCTCTAACTATGGCTACACCTTC.

The chain links TRBV7-2 to TRBJ2-7; 7 bases agree with TRBD2. The CDR3 runs to 14 residues. V shed 6 bases, J shed 0 bases, and the junction held 5 bases outside the gene matches. Germline lookup yields CDR1 SGHTA and CDR2 FQGNSA. The CDR3 sequence: CASRGVAGSYEQYF. The CDR3 DNA follows: TGTGCCAGCAGGGGGGTAGCGGGCTCCTACGAGCAGTACTTC.

The J gene is TRBJ2-2, the V gene TRBV10-1, with D perhaps TRBD1 (6 bases). The CDR3 has 13 residues. Germline V gene sequence: CDR1 WNHNN, CDR2 SYGVQD (reference sequence). V dropped 11 bases and J dropped 3 bases, with 13 bases sitting between them. The DNA for the CDR3 is TGCGCCGCCCAGGGGAGCGACACCGGGGAGCTGTTTTTT. Translated: CAAQGSDTGELFF.

The chain employs TRBV6-6 and TRBJ2-2; the match to TRBD2 covers 9 bases. The V and J ends lost 7 bases and 6 bases, in that order; junction bases with no gene match: 6. The CDR3 contains 14 residues. Per germline, CDR1 MNHNY and CDR2 SVGAGI (reference sequence). CDR3 amino acids: CASTHAGGAGELFF. In nucleotides, the CDR3 is TGTGCCAGCACCCATGCGGGAGGGGCCGGGGAGCTGTTTTTT.

This rearrangement joins TRBV7-9 to TRBJ2-1; 13 positions match TRBD2. With 3 bases clipped from V and 6 bases from J, the junction kept 2 bases outside the gene matches. CDR3 size: 15 residues. Germline V CDR1 and CDR2: SEHNR, FQNEAQ (reference sequence). CDR3 in DNA: TGTGCCAGCAGCTTGCGACTAGCGGGAGGCAATGAGCAGTTCTTC. It encodes CASSLRLAGGNEQFF.

The chain joins TRBV7-8 to TRBJ2-3; 7 positions agree with TRBD2. Germline V gene sequence: CDR1 SGHVS, CDR2 FQNEAQ. V shed 3 bases, J shed 7 bases, and the junction held 16 bases outside the gene matches. The CDR3 has 17 residues. The DNA of the CDR3 is TGTGCCAGCAGCTTCCAGACTTTAGCGGGCCAGATTAATACGCAGTATTTT. Residues: CASSFQTLAGQINTQYF.

This sequence joins TRBV6-6 and TRBJ2-6; possible D gene TRBD1, 6 bases. Germline values: CDR1 MNHNY, CDR2 SVGAGI (reference sequence). This CDR3 spans 16 amino acids. Trimming removed 6 bases at V and 0 bases at J, with 12 bases between. DNA for the CDR3: TGTGCCAGCAGACAGGACAGTAGCTCTGGGGCCAACGTCCTGACTTTC. Its protein is CASRQDSSSGANVLTF.

This clone is a singleton in its sample. The rearrangement uses TRBV13 and TRBJ2-1; D might be TRBD2 (5 bases). The CDR3 has 15 amino acids. CDR1 and CDR2 (germline): PRHDT, FYEKMQ (reference sequence). V lost 4 bases and J lost 0, with 10 bases in between. The DNA of the CDR3 is TGTGCCAGCAGCTCGAGGGCTATCTCCTACAATGAGCAGTTCTTC. This encodes CASSSRAISYNEQFF.

The chain has TRBV28 and TRBJ1-1; 7 bases are a match to TRBD1. The CDR3 consists of 15 residues. The junction had 7 bases not matched to a gene; V was cut back by 4 bases and J by 2 bases. CDR1 and CDR2 (germline): MDHEN, SYDVKM. CDR3 bases: TGTGCCAGCAGTTCAACAGGGGCAAGTAACACTGAAGCTTTCTTT. Translation gives CASSSTGASNTEAFF.

V and J are TRBV7-9 and TRBJ2-5, with TRBD2 identical over 11 bases. Germline lookup yields CDR1 SEHNR and CDR2 FQNEAQ (reference sequence). J was trimmed by 5 bases and V by 3 bases; bases with no gene match: 8. The CDR3 contains 16 residues. The CDR3 loop reads CASSFLAGGLRETQYF. In DNA form, the CDR3 reads TGTGCCAGCAGCTTCCTAGCGGGAGGTTTAAGGGAGACCCAGTACTTC.

The CDR3 spells CASSPIAGGPPTNEQFF. CDR3 coding DNA: TGCGCCAGCAGCCCAATAGCGGGAGGGCCCCCCACCAATGAGCAGTTCTTC. The rearrangement uses TRBV5-1 and TRBJ2-1, with 11 bases lining up with TRBD2. After removal of 4 bases from V and 6 bases from J, the junction contained 12 bases not matched to a gene. Germline V lookup: CDR1 SGHRS, CDR2 YFSETQ. The length of the CDR3 is 17 residues.

The chain recombines TRBV4-2 with TRBJ2-1, with D perhaps TRBD2 (6 bases). CDR3 length equals 16 residues. Germline V lookup: CDR1 LGHNA, CDR2 YNFKEQ. V gave up 4 bases and J gave up 0 bases, with 13 bases separating them. CDR3 DNA: TGTGCCAGCAGCCTGGGACTGCCGAGCTCCTACAATGAGCAGTTCTTC. Protein product: CASSLGLPSSYNEQFF.

This sequence joins TRBV7-2 and TRBJ1-5; D remains ambiguous. Germline-derived CDR1 and CDR2 are SGHTA and FQGNSA. CDR3 length: 15 residues. Trimming stripped 1 base from V and 0 bases from J, with 7 bases between. The CDR3 nucleotides are TGTGCCAGCAGCTTAGTATTTAGTAGCAATCAGCCCCAGCATTTT. It encodes CASSLVFSSNQPQHF.

Here the CDR3 reads CASSPHDPGLNTEAFF. CDR3 coding DNA: TGTGCCAGCAGCCCACACGACCCGGGGTTGAACACTGAAGCTTTCTTT. This sequence joins TRBV7-8 and TRBJ1-1; D ambiguous. Germline CDR1 SGHVS, CDR2 FQNEAQ. The ends were cut back, 5 bases at V and 0 bases at J, with 16 bases in the middle. CDR3 length: 16 residues.